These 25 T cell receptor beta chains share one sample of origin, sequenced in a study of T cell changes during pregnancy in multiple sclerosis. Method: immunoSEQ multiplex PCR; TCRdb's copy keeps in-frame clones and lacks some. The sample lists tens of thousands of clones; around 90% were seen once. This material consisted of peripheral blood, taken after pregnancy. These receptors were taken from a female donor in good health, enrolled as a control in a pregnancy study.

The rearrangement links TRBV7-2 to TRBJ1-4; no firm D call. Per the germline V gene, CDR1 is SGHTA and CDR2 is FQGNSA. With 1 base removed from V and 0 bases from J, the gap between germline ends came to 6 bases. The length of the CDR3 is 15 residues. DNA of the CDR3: TGTGCCAGCAGCTTAGTGGCGGCAACTAATGAAAAACTGTTTTTT. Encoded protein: CASSLVAATNEKLFF.

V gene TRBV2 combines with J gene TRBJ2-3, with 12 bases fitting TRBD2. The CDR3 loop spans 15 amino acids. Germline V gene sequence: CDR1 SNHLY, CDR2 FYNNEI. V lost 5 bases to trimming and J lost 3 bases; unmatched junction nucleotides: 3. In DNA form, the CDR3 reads TGTGCCAGCAGTCCGGGACTAGCGGGTACAGATACGCAGTATTTT. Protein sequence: CASSPGLAGTDTQYF.

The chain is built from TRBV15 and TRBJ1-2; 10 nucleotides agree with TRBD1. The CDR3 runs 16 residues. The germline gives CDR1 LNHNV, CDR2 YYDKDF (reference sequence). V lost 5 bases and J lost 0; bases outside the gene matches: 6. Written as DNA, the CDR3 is TGTGCCACCAGCGACGACAGGGGGCATTCTAACTATGGCTACACCTTC. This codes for CATSDDRGHSNYGYTF.

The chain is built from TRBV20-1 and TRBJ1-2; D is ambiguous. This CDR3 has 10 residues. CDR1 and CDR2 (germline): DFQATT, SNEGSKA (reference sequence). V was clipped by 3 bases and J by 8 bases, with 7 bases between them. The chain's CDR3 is CSASGQGYTF. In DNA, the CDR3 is TGCAGTGCTAGTGGTCAGGGCTACACCTTC.

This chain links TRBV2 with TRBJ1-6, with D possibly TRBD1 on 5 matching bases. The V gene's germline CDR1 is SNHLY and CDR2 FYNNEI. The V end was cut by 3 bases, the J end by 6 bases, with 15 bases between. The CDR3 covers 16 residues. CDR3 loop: CASSDRQPLLNSPLHF. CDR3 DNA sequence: TGTGCCAGCAGTGATCGACAGCCACTGCTTAATTCACCCCTCCACTTT.

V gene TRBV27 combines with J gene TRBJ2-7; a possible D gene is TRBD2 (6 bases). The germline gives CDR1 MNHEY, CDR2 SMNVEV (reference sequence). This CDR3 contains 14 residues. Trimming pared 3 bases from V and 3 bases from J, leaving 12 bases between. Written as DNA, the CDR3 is TGTGCCAGCAGTTTTGCGGGGTTGTTCTACGAGCAGTACTTC. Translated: CASSFAGLFYEQYF.

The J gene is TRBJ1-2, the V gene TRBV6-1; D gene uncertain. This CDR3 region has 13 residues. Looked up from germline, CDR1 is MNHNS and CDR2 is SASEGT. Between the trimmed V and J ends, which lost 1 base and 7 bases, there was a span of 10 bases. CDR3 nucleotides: TGTGCCAGCAGTGAAGTGGCATCATCTGGCTACACCTTC. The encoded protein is CASSEVASSGYTF.

The CDR3 loop is CASSLGAGSYEQYF. CDR3 bases: TGTGCCAGCAGCTTGGGAGCAGGGTCCTACGAGCAGTACTTC. The rearrangement joins TRBV5-5 to TRBJ2-7, with D tentatively TRBD1 (5 bases). The germline V gene encodes CDR1 SGHKS and CDR2 YYEKEE (reference sequence). This CDR3 comprises 14 residues. V lost 0 bases and J 1 base, leaving 8 bases between the germline ends.

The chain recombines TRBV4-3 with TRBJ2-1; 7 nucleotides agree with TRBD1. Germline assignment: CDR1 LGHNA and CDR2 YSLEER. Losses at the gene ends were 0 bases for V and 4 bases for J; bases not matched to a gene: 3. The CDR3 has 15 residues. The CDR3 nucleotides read TGCGCCAGCAGCCAAGACCGGGACAGTTACAATGAGCAGTTCTTC. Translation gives CASSQDRDSYNEQFF.

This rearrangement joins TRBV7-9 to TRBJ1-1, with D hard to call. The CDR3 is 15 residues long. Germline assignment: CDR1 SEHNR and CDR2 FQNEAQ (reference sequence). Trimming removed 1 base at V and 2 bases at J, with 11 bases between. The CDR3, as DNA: TGTGCCAGCAGCTTAGTCGCTCAGACAAACACTGAAGCTTTCTTT. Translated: CASSLVAQTNTEAFF.

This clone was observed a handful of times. As DNA, the CDR3 is TGTGCCAGCATCCCCTTCGGAGGACAGACCTATGGCTACACCTTC. It is translated as CASIPFGGQTYGYTF. The V call is TRBV27, the J call TRBJ1-2, with D tentatively TRBD1 (6 bases). The ends were cut back, 7 bases at V and 4 bases at J, with 19 bases in the middle. The CDR3 extends over 15 amino acids. Germline CDR1 reads MNHEY; CDR2 reads SMNVEV (reference sequence).

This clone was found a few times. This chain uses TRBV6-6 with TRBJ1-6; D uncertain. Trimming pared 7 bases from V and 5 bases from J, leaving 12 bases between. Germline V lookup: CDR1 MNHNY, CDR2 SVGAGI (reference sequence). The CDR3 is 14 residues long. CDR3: CASTPRKHNSPLHF. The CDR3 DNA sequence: TGTGCCAGCACCCCTCGAAAGCATAATTCACCCCTCCACTTT.

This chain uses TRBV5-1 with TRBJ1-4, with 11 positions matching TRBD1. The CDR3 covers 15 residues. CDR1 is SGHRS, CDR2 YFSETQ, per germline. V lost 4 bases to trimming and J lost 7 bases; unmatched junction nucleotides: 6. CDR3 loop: CASSLGQGASEKLFF. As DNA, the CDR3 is TGCGCCAGCAGCCTCGGACAGGGGGCGAGTGAAAAACTGTTTTTT.

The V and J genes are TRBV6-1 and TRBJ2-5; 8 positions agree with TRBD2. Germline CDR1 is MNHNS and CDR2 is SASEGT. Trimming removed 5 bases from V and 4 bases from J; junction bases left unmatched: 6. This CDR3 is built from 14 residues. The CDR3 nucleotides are TGTGCCAGCAGTCCCGGGACTAGGGGAGAGACCCAGTACTTC. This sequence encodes CASSPGTRGETQYF.

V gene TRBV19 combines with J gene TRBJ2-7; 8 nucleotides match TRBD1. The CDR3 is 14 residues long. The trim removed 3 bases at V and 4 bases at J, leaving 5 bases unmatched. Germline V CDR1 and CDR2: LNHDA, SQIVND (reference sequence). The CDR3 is CASSIQGARYEQYF. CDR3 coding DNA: TGTGCCAGTAGTATTCAGGGGGCAAGGTACGAGCAGTACTTC.

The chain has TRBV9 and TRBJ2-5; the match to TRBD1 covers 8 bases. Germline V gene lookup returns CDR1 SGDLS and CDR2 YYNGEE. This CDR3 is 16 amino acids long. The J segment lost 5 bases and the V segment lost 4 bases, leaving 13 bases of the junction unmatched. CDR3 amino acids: CASSRSGTGGVETQYF. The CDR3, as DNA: TGTGCCAGCAGCAGATCCGGGACAGGTGGTGTGGAGACCCAGTACTTC.

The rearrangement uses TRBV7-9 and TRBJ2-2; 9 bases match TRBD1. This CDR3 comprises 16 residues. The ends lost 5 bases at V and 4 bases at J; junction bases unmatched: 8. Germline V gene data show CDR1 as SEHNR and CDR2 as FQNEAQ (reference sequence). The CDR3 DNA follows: TGTGCCAGCAGCCATGGGGGACAGGGTGTCACCGGGGAGCTGTTTTTT. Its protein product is CASSHGGQGVTGELFF.

The CDR3 is CASSITGGASDQPQHF. For the CDR3, the DNA is TGTGCCAGTAGTATTACAGGGGGCGCGTCGGATCAGCCCCAGCATTTT. The chain couples TRBV19 to TRBJ1-5; the match to TRBD1 covers 9 bases. The CDR3 consists of 16 residues. Germline CDR1 and CDR2: LNHDA and SQIVND (reference sequence). The junction had 8 bases not matched to a gene; V was cut back by 3 bases and J by 5 bases.

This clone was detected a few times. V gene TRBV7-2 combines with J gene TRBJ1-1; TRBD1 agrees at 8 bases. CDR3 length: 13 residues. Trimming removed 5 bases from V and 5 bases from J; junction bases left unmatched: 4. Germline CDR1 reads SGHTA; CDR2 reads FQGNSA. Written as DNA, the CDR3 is TGTGCCAGCAGCGCAGGGGGCGCGACTGAAGCTTTCTTT. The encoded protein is CASSAGGATEAFF.

The CDR3 sequence is CASSLGAQQTQYF. The CDR3 nucleotides are TGTGCCAGCAGCTTGGGGGCCCAGCAGACCCAGTACTTC. The V gene is TRBV7-2, the J gene TRBJ2-5; TRBD1 might be the D (6 bases). The CDR3 is made up of 13 amino acids. V was cut by 3 bases and J by 6 bases, with 11 bases left in between. Germline values: CDR1 SGHTA, CDR2 FQGNSA.

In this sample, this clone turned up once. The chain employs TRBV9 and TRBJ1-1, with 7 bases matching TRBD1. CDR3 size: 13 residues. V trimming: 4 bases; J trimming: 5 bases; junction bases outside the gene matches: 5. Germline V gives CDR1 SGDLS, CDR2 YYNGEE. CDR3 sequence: CASSPLGQTEAFF. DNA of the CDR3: TGTGCCAGCAGCCCCCTGGGACAGACTGAAGCTTTCTTT. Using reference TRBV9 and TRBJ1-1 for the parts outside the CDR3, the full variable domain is DSGVTQTPKHLITATGQRVTLRCSPRSGDLSVYWYQQSLDQGLQFLIQYYNGEERAKGNILERFSAQQFPDLHSELNLSSLELGDSALYFCASSPLGQTEAFFGQGTRLTVV.

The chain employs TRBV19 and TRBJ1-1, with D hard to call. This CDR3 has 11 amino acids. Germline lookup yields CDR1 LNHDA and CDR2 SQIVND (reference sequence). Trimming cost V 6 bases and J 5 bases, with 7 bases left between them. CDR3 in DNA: TGTGCCAGTAGCCCCGGGACTGAAGCTTTCTTT. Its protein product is CASSPGTEAFF.

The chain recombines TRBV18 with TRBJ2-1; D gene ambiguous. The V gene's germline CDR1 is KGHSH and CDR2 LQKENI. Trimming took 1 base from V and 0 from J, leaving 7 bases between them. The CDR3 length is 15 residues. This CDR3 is CASSPQRDSYNEQFF. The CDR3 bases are TGTGCCAGCTCACCACAGCGCGACTCCTACAATGAGCAGTTCTTC.

The CDR3 spells CASPNRGQLNYGYTF. The CDR3, as DNA: TGTGCCAGCCCTAATAGAGGACAGCTTAACTATGGCTACACCTTC. The J gene is TRBJ1-2, the V gene TRBV2, with D maybe TRBD1 (6 bases). The germline CDR1 and CDR2 sequences are SNHLY and FYNNEI. Trimming left V 8 bases short and J 1 base short, with 17 bases between. This CDR3 region has 15 residues.

CDR3 nucleotides: TGTGCCAGCAGCTGGGGGGGACAGGGTCAGCCCCAGCATTTT. Translation: CASSWGGQGQPQHF. The rearrangement uses TRBV5-6 and TRBJ1-5; 9 nucleotides agree with TRBD1. The trim removed 3 bases at V and 6 bases at J, leaving 4 bases unmatched. CDR1 is SGHDT and CDR2 is YYEEEE in the germline V gene. The CDR3 has 14 amino acids.